This T cell receptor beta chain was retrieved from a study of T cells in Graves' hyperthyroidism and ophthalmopathy (dated by TCRdb to the late 2010s). Looking at the study overall: Peripheral blood was collected at initial diagnosis, before any treatment. The 100 discovery patients were randomly split 7:3 into training and test sets. TCR V-J signatures able to tell the groups apart were searched for in a discovery cohort of 95 or so patients, of whom 40 to 45 had Graves' ophthalmopathy and 57 had stable Graves' hyperthyroidism. Following sampling, methimazole starting at 30 mg daily was given to hyperthyroidism patients, and high-dose intravenous methylprednisolone was given to ophthalmopathy patients. TCR Vbeta CDR3 sequencing of some 140 peripheral blood samples (approximately 44 ophthalmopathy, some 75 hyperthyroidism and roughly 17 progressor patients) is reported in the paper. An independent validation cohort of fewer than 20 hyperthyroidism patients and 17 patients who later progressed to ophthalmopathy tested prospective prediction of ophthalmopathy. Thyroid tissue and blood T-cell repertoires from more than five Graves' hyperthyroidism patients were also compared in the study.

Per the germline V gene, MDHEN is the CDR1 and SYDVKM is the CDR2. From the cysteine through the phenylalanine, the CDR3 covers 11 amino acids. The sequence is cut down to CDR3 DNA, 33 bases in frame from base 1. V drops 7 bases and J drops 5 bases, leaving 8 bases in between. TCR beta CDR3 regions were amplified from RNA transcripts. A first-round RT-PCR of the TCR CDR3 used the HTBI primer set with the Qiagen OneStep RT-PCR kit. A second multiplex PCR round built the libraries, followed by size selection and purification. Sequencing of the libraries was done on an Illumina HiSeq2000 using paired-end 100 bp reads. As for how the authors treated the data: SOAPnuke was used to process the raw data, with reads discarded if the reads contained adapters or uncalled bases, had a mean Phred below 15, or lacked an exact constant-primer or identifier match. High-quality paired reads were merged using COPE v1.2.5, and each unique nucleotide sequence was defined as a clonotype. Clonotypes were aligned to IMGT TRBV, TRBD and TRBJ reference segments using MiTCR v1.1. Only V-J combinations with frequency above 0.0001, covering 99.2% of repertoires, were analysed. A TCS score was defined as the ratio of F50 (clonal expansion) to E x V (chaos), with BLOSUM62-based TCRdist applied between CDR3 peptides within each V-J. Welch's t-statistics and random forest reduced around 550 V-J features to some 14, which were used in a naive Bayes classifier (R e1071). TCRdb trimmed public reads at Q25 via fastp, called clones via MiXCR and kept in-frame beta chains. Records with the same CDR3 protein are collapsed into one entry carrying the most frequent genes and DNA. The authors' filters were not applied to this entry. This sample comprises a few hundred thousand distinct CDR3 sequences, roughly an eighth of them detected only once. The leading ten clones occupy 4% to 6.5% of the sample.

This clonotype was detected many times. The specificity of this receptor is unknown. Per-base qualities were not stored, and no clone one base away is much larger. Paper-wide results and their limitations: Most expanded thyroid clonotypes (frequency above 0.001) were also detected in blood, suggesting blood repertoires may reflect thyroid immune responses. In validation, the model predicted progression to ophthalmopathy a median of about 6.8 months before onset, with approximately 71% sensitivity and roughly 73% specificity. Sample size was not statistically predetermined, and blinding of investigators to group allocation was not performed. A 13 V-J signature model separated ophthalmopathy from stable hyperthyroidism, with 87.88% sensitivity and 81.08% specificity in cross-validation and 80%/75% in testing.

Stable Graves' hyperthyroidism was defined as the absence of progression to ophthalmopathy over 18 months of follow-up. Hyperthyroidism patients were newly diagnosed, with disease duration under 2 months, and aged 18 to 65 years. Patients with uncontrolled infections, other autoimmune diseases, pregnancy or lactation were excluded. Diagnoses were established on the basis of clinical symptoms, serum thyroxine and TRAb, thyroid ultrasound, and orbital computed tomography. PBMCs were isolated from about 10 ml of fresh peripheral blood by Ficoll-Paque density gradient centrifugation. Trizol reagent was used to extract total RNA, and RNA quality was then checked on an Agilent 2100 Bioanalyzer.

The chain was built from TRBV28 and TRBJ2-5; TRBD2 is a weak D gene call, 5 bases matching. The specimen sequenced was blood. The sequence derives from a woman aged 18-29 years with Graves' hyperthyroidism. CDR3 region: CASKASETQYF. The DNA sequence is given as TGTGCCAGCAAAGCTAGCGAGACCCAGTACTTC. Full variable domain (CDR3 extended with the reference TRBV28 and TRBJ2-5 proteins): DVKVTQSSRYLVKRTGEKVFLECVQDMDHENMFWYRQDPGLGLRLIYFSYDVKMKEKGDIPEGYSVSREKKERFSLILESASTNQTSMYLCASKASETQYFGPGTRLLVL.